This T cell receptor beta chain was found in a study of blood T cell repertoires in COVID-19. Overall study context: The United States, Italy and Spain supplied acute and convalescent COVID-19 samples. PBMCs, B-cell-depleted T cells, or T cells provided the cDNA or gDNA that made up the material.

Authors' analysis steps: Reference gene primers were amplified, and this amplification served to estimate nucleated cell counts. Libraries were prepared by immunoSEQ multiplex PCR; TCRdb keeps only in-frame clonotypes and omits some of them. The DNA gave D and trimming, while V, J and clone size come from that table. The top ten hold around 1.6% of the sample, which has about 210,000 clones, approximately 91% seen once. The germline V gene has CDR1 LNHDA and CDR2 SQIVND (reference sequence). The CDR3 loop spans 16 amino acids. V was clipped by 3 bases and J by 8 bases; unmatched bases: 10. The chain couples TRBV19 to TRBJ1-2; 12 nucleotides line up with TRBD1. Sequencing input: peripheral blood. The receptor was derived from a man between 18 and 29 years old with active or convalescent COVID-19. CDR3 region: CASSIRPGQGARGYTF. The CDR3 region has the DNA TGTGCCAGTAGTATCCGTCCGGGACAGGGGGCGCGAGGCTACACCTTC.